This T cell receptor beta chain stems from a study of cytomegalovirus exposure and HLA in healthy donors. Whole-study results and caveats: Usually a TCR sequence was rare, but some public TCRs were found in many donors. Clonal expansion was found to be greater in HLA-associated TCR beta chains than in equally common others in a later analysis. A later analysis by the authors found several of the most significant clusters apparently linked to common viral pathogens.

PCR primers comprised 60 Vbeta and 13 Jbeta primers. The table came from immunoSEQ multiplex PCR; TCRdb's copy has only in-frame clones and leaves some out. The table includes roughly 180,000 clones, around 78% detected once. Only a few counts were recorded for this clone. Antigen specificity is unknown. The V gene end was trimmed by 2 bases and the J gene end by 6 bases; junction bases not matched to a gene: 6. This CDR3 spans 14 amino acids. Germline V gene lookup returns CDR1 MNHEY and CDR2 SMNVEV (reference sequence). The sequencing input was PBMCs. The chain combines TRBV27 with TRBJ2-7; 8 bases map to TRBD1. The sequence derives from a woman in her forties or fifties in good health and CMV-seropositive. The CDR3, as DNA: TGTGCCAGCAGTTTACTCGGGACAGGTCTCGAGCAGTACTTC. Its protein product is CASSLLGTGLEQYF.